This T cell receptor beta chain emerged from a study of T cells in Graves' hyperthyroidism and ophthalmopathy. J gave up 9 bases and V 0 bases, and 1 base lay outside the gene matches. The CDR3 sequence is 15 residues long. RNA transcripts gave rise to amplified TCR beta CDR3 regions. The TCR CDR3 first-round RT-PCR relied on the HTBI primer set. TCRdb reprocessed the multiplex PCR reads via MiXCR and lists one record per CDR3 protein. The repertoire has some 440,000 distinct CDR3 sequences, around a sixth of them found once; the top ten carry 13% to 15%. The V call is TRBV12-3 or TRBV12-4, the J call TRBJ2-1, with TRBD2 matching 14 bases. The specimen sequenced was blood. This TCR came from a woman between 18 and 29 years old with Graves' hyperthyroidism. CDR3 in amino acids: CASSLAGTSGGEQFF. CDR3 DNA: TGTGCCAGCAGTTTAGCAGGGACTAGCGGGGGTGAGCAGTTCTTC.